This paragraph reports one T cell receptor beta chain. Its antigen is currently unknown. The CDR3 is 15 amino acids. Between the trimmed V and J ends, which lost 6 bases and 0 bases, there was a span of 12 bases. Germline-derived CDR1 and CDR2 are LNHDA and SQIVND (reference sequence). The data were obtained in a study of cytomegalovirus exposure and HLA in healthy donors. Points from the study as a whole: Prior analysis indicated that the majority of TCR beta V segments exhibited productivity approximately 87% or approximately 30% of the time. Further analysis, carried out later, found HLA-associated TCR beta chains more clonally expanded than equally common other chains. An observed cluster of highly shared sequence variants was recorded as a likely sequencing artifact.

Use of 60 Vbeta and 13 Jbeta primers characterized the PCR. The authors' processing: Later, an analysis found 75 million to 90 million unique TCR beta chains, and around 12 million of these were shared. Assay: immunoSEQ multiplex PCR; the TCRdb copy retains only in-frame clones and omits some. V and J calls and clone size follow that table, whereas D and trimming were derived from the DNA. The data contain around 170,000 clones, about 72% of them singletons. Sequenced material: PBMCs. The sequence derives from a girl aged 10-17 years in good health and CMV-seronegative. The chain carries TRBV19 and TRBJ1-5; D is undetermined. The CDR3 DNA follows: TGTGCCAGTAGAACTGACGGGATTAGCAATCAGCCCCAGCATTTT. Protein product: CASRTDGISNQPQHF. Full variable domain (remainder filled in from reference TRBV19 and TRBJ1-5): DGGITQSPKYLFRKEGQNVTLSCEQNLNHDAMYWYRQDPGQGLRLIYYSQIVNDFQKGDIAEGYSVSREKKESFPLTVTSAQKNPTAFYLCASRTDGISNQPQHFGDGTRLSIL.